This is a list of T cell receptor beta chains from one sample in a study of tumor-infiltrating lymphocytes in glioblastoma multiforme. TCRdb re-called the multiplex PCR reads with MiXCR, one entry per CDR3 protein. The sample has approximately 20,000 distinct CDR3 sequences; 65% to 80% are singletons. Sequencing was done on a sample of peripheral blood. The receptors here all came from a male donor with glioblastoma. The conserved cysteine and the conserved F or W are not part of the CDR3 here. The order of the fields is clone size, V gene, CDR3 protein. Expanded clones get a size class; other rows say once, few or many, or leave the size out.

few TRBV29-1 SVENLGGGEQY
. TRBV11-2 AGSLGTAGGNEQY
. TRBV11-2 ASSLIPERQETQY
. TRBV6-5 ASNQGRGSYEQY
once TRBV6-5 ASSYGINQPQH
many TRBV12-3/TRBV12-4 ASSFSGIVWTEAF
. TRBV20-1 ISPHLGTEAF
. TRBV5-4 ASSLRASINEQF
. TRBV5-1 ASSSQTGSTGELF
. TRBV6-5 ASSYMSGGDEKLF
. TRBV11-2 ASCFLTGGFDTQY
. TRBV11-2 ASRPIAGGLHTQY
few TRBV6-5 ASSYREYTEAF
. TRBV12-3/TRBV12-4 ASSLAGGGTDTQY
medium-sized TRBV20-1 SARELIDTEAF
. TRBV12-3/TRBV12-4 ASRKTSVSADTQY
. TRBV20-1 SARDRLAGGQETMY
once TRBV10-2 ASRGAGRHQSQH
many TRBV5-4 ASSRELAGVGDTQY
. TRBV13 ASSLGTDSYNEQF
. TRBV29-1 SVRDTDIGYGYT
many TRBV12-3/TRBV12-4 ASSFRTSGSYNEQF
. TRBV11-2 AVRLADYEQY
. TRBV20-1 SAYRSDQPQH
once TRBV11-1 ASSNGTGRETQF
. TRBV20-1 AVLAGGPPYEQY
. TRBV11-3 ASSMPPRSEQY
. TRBV20-1 SASSSGRVNEQY
. TRBV11-3 ASSSAVEREQF
. TRBV11-3 ASSLRTYNQQY
many TRBV7-8 ASSLVGWDRVKRTEAF
once TRBV28 ASGLDQRGAF
. TRBV20-1 SARERDRDTCEQY
once TRBV11-1 ASSSNPGRALVAF
many TRBV30 AWSGTGSQPQH
. TRBV11-2 ASRSRAHEQY
. TRBV20-1 SAREGGSLGEQF
. TRBV20-1 SANSRGEDEQY
. TRBV29-1 SVRRGNTVAF
. TRBV6-5 ASGGPKEGYT
few TRBV20-1 SAIYSGTSGRFSYEQY
once TRBV11-2 ASSLGLAGRCEQF
. TRBV4-3 ASSHLEGAEGWEQY
. TRBV5-5 ASSFRTSRIEQF